One sample yielded the 7 T cell receptor beta chains listed below, sequenced in a study of OX40 agonist ivuxolimab in advanced cancers. Sequencing used immunoSEQ multiplex PCR; TCRdb keeps in-frame clones, though not all of them. The sample records around 64,000 clones, roughly nine tenths being singletons. The specimen comprised CD4+ or CD8+ T cells sorted from blood, sampled in a trial of the OX40 agonist ivuxolimab. These receptors all stem from an adult with an advanced solid tumor such as melanoma, head and neck, liver or kidney cancer.

The rearrangement links TRBV11-2 to TRBJ2-7; D is possibly TRBD2 (6 bases). Between the trimmed V and J ends, which lost 5 bases and 0 bases, there was a span of 20 bases. Germline-derived CDR1 and CDR2 are SGHAT and FQNNGV. The CDR3 runs to 17 residues. DNA of the CDR3: TGTGCCAGCAGCCGAGGTGGGGGGTTCCGGCCCTCCTACGAGCAGTACTTC. It is translated as CASSRGGGFRPSYEQYF.

J is TRBJ1-5 and V is TRBV6-5, with D perhaps TRBD1 (6 bases). Germline V gene sequence: CDR1 MNHEY, CDR2 SVGAGI. The CDR3 is 15 residues long. Trimming took off 0 bases at V and 3 bases at J, with 9 bases between the two ends. The CDR3 region is CASSYSAGVNQPQHF. The CDR3 nucleotides read TGTGCCAGCAGTTACTCAGCAGGGGTCAATCAGCCCCAGCATTTT.

This clone has a handful of counts. CDR3 sequence: CATTPGQPNTGELFF. Here the CDR3 DNA reads TGTGCCACGACGCCGGGACAACCGAACACCGGGGAGCTGTTTTTT. The chain recombines TRBV6-1 with TRBJ2-2; tentative D call: TRBD1 (6 bases). From germline, CDR1 is MNHNS and CDR2 SASEGT. Trimming cost V 10 bases and J 0 bases, with 15 bases left between them. The CDR3 contains 15 residues.

The chain has TRBV29-1 and TRBJ2-5; 11 nucleotides line up with TRBD1. V was pared by 7 bases and J by 4 bases, with 8 bases of the junction left unmatched. The germline gives CDR1 SQVTM, CDR2 ANQGSEA. This CDR3 is 14 amino acids long. The CDR3 DNA is TGCAGCGCCCGGGACAGGGGGACGGCAGAGACCCAGTACTTC. Protein sequence: CSARDRGTAETQYF.

The CDR3 DNA reads TGCAGCGTTGTGCCGGGGGCCCTTACTAGCACAGATACGCAGTATTTT. It codes for CSVVPGALTSTDTQYF. The genes are TRBV29-1 and TRBJ2-3; either TRBD1 or TRBD2 may supply D (6 bases each). Germline assignment: CDR1 SQVTM and CDR2 ANQGSEA. The CDR3 sequence is 16 residues long. V was pared by 4 bases and J by 0 bases, with 17 bases between.

This chain links TRBV6-6 with TRBJ2-5, with a possible D match to TRBD1 (9 bases). Looked up from germline, CDR1 is MNHNY and CDR2 is SVGAGI (reference sequence). The V end lost 6 bases, the J end lost 5 bases, and 16 bases lay between the germline ends. The CDR3 sequence is 14 residues long. The CDR3 is CASRRSGTGETQYF. CDR3 bases: TGTGCCAGCAGGCGTAGCGGGACAGGGGAGACCCAGTACTTC.

The CDR3 here is CASSQLQGVGNTEAFF. CDR3 nucleotide sequence: TGCGCCAGCAGCCAATTACAGGGGGTGGGAAACACTGAAGCTTTCTTT. The V call is TRBV4-3, the J call TRBJ1-1; TRBD1 matches 8 bases. The CDR3 is 16 amino acids. V shed 2 bases, J shed 2 bases, and the junction held 7 bases outside the gene matches. The germline V gene encodes CDR1 LGHNA and CDR2 YSLEER.